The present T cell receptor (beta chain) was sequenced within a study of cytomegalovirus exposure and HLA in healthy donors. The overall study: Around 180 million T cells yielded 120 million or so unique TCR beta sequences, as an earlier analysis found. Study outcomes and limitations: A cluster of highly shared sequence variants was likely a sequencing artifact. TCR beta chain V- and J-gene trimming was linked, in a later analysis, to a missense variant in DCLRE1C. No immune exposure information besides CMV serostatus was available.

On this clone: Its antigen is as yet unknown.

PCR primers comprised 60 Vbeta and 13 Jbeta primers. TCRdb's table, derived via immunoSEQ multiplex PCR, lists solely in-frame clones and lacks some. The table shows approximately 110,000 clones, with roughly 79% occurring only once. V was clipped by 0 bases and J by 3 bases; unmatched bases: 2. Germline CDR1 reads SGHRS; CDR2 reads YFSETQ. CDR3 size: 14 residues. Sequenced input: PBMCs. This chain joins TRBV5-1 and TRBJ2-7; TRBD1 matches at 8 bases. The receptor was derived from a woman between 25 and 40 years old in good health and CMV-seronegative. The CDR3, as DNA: TGCGCCAGCAGCTTGGCCGGACAGGGCTACGAGCAGTACTTC. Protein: CASSLAGQGYEQYF.